The 23 T cell receptor beta chains in this list originate from one sample, sequenced in a study of OX40 agonist ivuxolimab in advanced cancers. TCRdb keeps only in-frame clones here, not all; method: immunoSEQ multiplex PCR. The table shows over 80,000 clones, with around 87% occurring only once. This specimen was CD4+ or CD8+ T cells sorted from blood, taken in a trial of the OX40 agonist ivuxolimab. The receptors here all came from an adult with an advanced solid tumor such as melanoma, head and neck, liver or kidney cancer.

The gene calls are TRBV6-5 and TRBJ1-2; D is undetermined. CDR3 length equals 12 residues. The V end was cut by 6 bases, the J end by 7 bases, with 12 bases between. Germline loops: CDR1 MNHEY, CDR2 SVGAGI. CDR3: CASSHFGSGYTF. The CDR3 DNA follows: TGTGCCAGCAGCCACTTTGGGAGTGGCTACACCTTC.

The chain is built from TRBV5-5 and TRBJ2-7; D unresolved. V dropped 5 bases and J dropped 3 bases, with 18 bases sitting between them. Per germline, CDR1 SGHKS and CDR2 YYEKEE (reference sequence). There are 15 residues in the CDR3. The CDR3 sequence: CASSSSSGPYYEQYF. CDR3 coding DNA: TGTGCCAGCAGTTCTTCTAGTGGTCCTTACTACGAGCAGTACTTC.

The rearrangement links TRBV7-9 to TRBJ2-1, with D possibly being TRBD2 (6 bases). Trimming cost V 2 bases and J 8 bases, with 13 bases left between them. Germline CDR1 reads SEHNR; CDR2 reads FQNEAQ (reference sequence). CDR3 length: 14 residues. The CDR3 nucleotides read TGTGCCAGCAGCTTACAGACGGGGGTCGATGAGCAGTTCTTC. Amino acids: CASSLQTGVDEQFF. Variable domain in full (rest from reference TRBV7-9 and TRBJ2-1): DTGVSQNPRHKITKRGQNVTFRCDPISEHNRLYWYRQTLGQGPEFLTYFQNEAQLEKSRLLSDRFSAERPKGSFSTLEIQRTEQGDSAMYLCASSLQTGVDEQFFGPGTRLTVL.

For the CDR3, the DNA is TGTGCCAGCTCACCCGCAGGAAACCAAGAGACCCAGTACTTC. Translation gives CASSPAGNQETQYF. The rearrangement joins TRBV18 to TRBJ2-5; D gene ambiguous. The CDR3 length is 14 residues. Trimming cost V 3 bases and J 0 bases, with 8 bases left between them. Germline CDR1 reads KGHSH; CDR2 reads LQKENI.

This chain links TRBV30 with TRBJ1-1; D gene ambiguous. V gave up 0 bases and J gave up 4 bases, with 15 bases separating them. Germline-derived CDR1 and CDR2 are GTSNPN and SVGIG (reference sequence). The CDR3 is 15 residues long. This CDR3 is CAWSVGGSSSTEAFF. The CDR3 nucleotides read TGTGCCTGGAGTGTCGGCGGGTCCTCCTCCACTGAAGCTTTCTTT.

The CDR3 coding sequence is TGTGCCAGCAGCCCCCAGGGACAGGGCAAGAGAGAAAAACTGTTTTTT. Its protein is CASSPQGQGKREKLFF. V and J are TRBV7-3 and TRBJ1-4; 9 bases line up with TRBD1. Germline V gene lookup returns CDR1 SGHTA and CDR2 FQGTGA. The CDR3 runs to 16 residues. J was trimmed by 8 bases and V by 5 bases; bases with no gene match: 12.

The chain links TRBV5-4 to TRBJ2-1, with TRBD1 identical over 7 bases. Germline-derived CDR1 and CDR2 are SGHNT and YYREEE (reference sequence). V shed 2 bases, J shed 0 bases, and the junction held 2 bases outside the gene matches. This CDR3 spans 15 amino acids. In DNA form, the CDR3 reads TGTGCCAGCAGCTTAGGACAGGCCTCCTACAATGAGCAGTTCTTC. Translation: CASSLGQASYNEQFF.

V is TRBV6-5 and J is TRBJ2-6; no definite D call. The CDR3 is made up of 13 amino acids. Trimming removed 8 bases from V and 4 bases from J, with 9 bases in between. Germline CDR1 and CDR2: MNHEY and SVGAGI. DNA for the CDR3: TGTGCCAGCGCGGTGAAGGGGGCCAACGTCCTGACTTTC. Translated, it gives CASAVKGANVLTF.

This clone was observed a single time. J is TRBJ1-2 and V is TRBV19; D is unclear. Germline lookup yields CDR1 LNHDA and CDR2 SQIVND (reference sequence). V lost 3 bases and J 2 bases, leaving 10 bases between the germline ends. The length of the CDR3 is 14 residues. The CDR3 loop is CASSIVRPNYGYTF. CDR3 nucleotide sequence: TGTGCCAGTAGTATCGTTCGACCGAACTATGGCTACACCTTC.

The J gene is TRBJ2-1, the V gene TRBV19, with 11 bases identical to TRBD2. Germline CDR1 and CDR2: LNHDA and SQIVND (reference sequence). Trimming took 5 bases from V and 8 from J; bases not matched to a gene: 11. The CDR3 consists of 16 residues. The DNA of the CDR3 is TGTGCCAGTAGTGCCTTAATAGCGGGAGGGAGGGATGAGCAGTTCTTC. It yields the protein CASSALIAGGRDEQFF.

The chain is built from TRBV5-6 and TRBJ2-1; 14 positions agree with TRBD2. The junction had 9 bases not matched to a gene; V was cut back by 4 bases and J by 3 bases. In germline, CDR1 is SGHDT, CDR2 YYEEEE. This CDR3 region has 18 residues. The CDR3 spells CASSPGLAGGVSYNEQFF. The CDR3 DNA is TGTGCCAGCAGCCCAGGACTAGCGGGAGGAGTGAGCTACAATGAGCAGTTCTTC.

This chain uses TRBV7-9 with TRBJ2-1, with 7 bases identical to TRBD2. The V gene's germline CDR1 is SEHNR and CDR2 FQNEAQ (reference sequence). The CDR3 spans 15 residues. J gave up 7 bases and V 5 bases, and 11 bases lay outside the gene matches. CDR3 DNA sequence: TGTGCCAGCAGCCGTACTAGCGATGGTGGGAATGAGCAGTTCTTC. Protein sequence: CASSRTSDGGNEQFF. The full variable domain, with the rest looked up from reference TRBV7-9 and TRBJ2-1, is DTGVSQNPRHKITKRGQNVTFRCDPISEHNRLYWYRQTLGQGPEFLTYFQNEAQLEKSRLLSDRFSAERPKGSFSTLEIQRTEQGDSAMYLCASSRTSDGGNEQFFGPGTRLTVL.

This chain links TRBV7-9 with TRBJ1-5; maybe TRBD1 (6 bases). V was cut by 3 bases and J by 6 bases, with 18 bases left in between. The CDR3 runs 16 residues. Germline V gene data show CDR1 as SEHNR and CDR2 as FQNEAQ (reference sequence). CDR3 nucleotide sequence: TGTGCCAGCAGCTTTTTCTCTCTGGGGGGCCCTCAGCCCCAGCATTTT. Encoded protein: CASSFFSLGGPQPQHF.

This sequence joins TRBV5-4 and TRBJ1-2; 7 bases align to TRBD1. In germline, CDR1 is SGHNT, CDR2 YYREEE (reference sequence). V gave up 6 bases and J gave up 4 bases; unmatched junction bases: 6. The CDR3 has 13 residues. CDR3 residues: CASTRTGGYGYTF. CDR3 DNA: TGTGCCAGCACCCGGACAGGCGGCTATGGCTACACCTTC.

V gene TRBV4-2 combines with J gene TRBJ2-7; the D is unclear. The CDR3 is 16 amino acids. Per the germline V gene, CDR1 is LGHNA and CDR2 is YNFKEQ. V lost 0 bases and J 2 bases, leaving 14 bases between the germline ends. This chain's CDR3 is CASSQDWASPAYEQYF. CDR3 bases: TGTGCCAGCAGCCAAGATTGGGCGTCGCCGGCCTACGAGCAGTACTTC.

V gene TRBV30 combines with J gene TRBJ1-4; D is undetermined. Trimming took off 4 bases at V and 5 bases at J, with 17 bases between the two ends. Per the germline V gene, CDR1 is GTSNPN and CDR2 is SVGIG (reference sequence). The CDR3 covers 15 residues. CDR3 region: CAWKKPGGLNEKLFF. The CDR3 DNA is TGTGCCTGGAAAAAGCCTGGCGGGTTGAATGAAAAACTGTTTTTT.

This chain links TRBV9 with TRBJ2-7; 7 bases map to TRBD2. CDR3 length: 14 amino acids. The V and J ends lost 4 bases and 5 bases, in that order; junction bases with no gene match: 9. In germline, CDR1 is SGDLS, CDR2 YYNGEE. The DNA for the CDR3 is TGTGCCAGCAGCAAAACACGGGGGGATGACGAGCAGTACTTC. This translates into CASSKTRGDDEQYF.

This clone occurred once. This chain joins TRBV9 and TRBJ2-3; no clear D gene. The germline CDR1 and CDR2 sequences are SGDLS and YYNGEE. The CDR3 is made up of 13 amino acids. Trimming took off 4 bases at V and 11 bases at J, with 17 bases between the two ends. The CDR3 bases are TGTGCCAGCAGCCCTCCAGGTTCCCCGGGGCAGTATTTT. Encoded protein: CASSPPGSPGQYF. Using reference TRBV9 and TRBJ2-3 for the parts outside the CDR3, the full variable domain is DSGVTQTPKHLITATGQRVTLRCSPRSGDLSVYWYQQSLDQGLQFLIQYYNGEERAKGNILERFSAQQFPDLHSELNLSSLELGDSALYFCASSPPGSPGQYFGPGTRLTVL.

The rearrangement links TRBV14 to TRBJ1-2; 7 bases fit TRBD1. The CDR3 is 14 amino acids. The germline CDR1 and CDR2 sequences are SGHDN and FVKESK. The V and J ends lost 5 bases and 4 bases, in that order; junction bases with no gene match: 7. DNA for the CDR3: TGTGCCAGCAGCGGCGGGACAGAACGCTATGGCTACACCTTC. It is translated as CASSGGTERYGYTF.

In its sample, this clone was seen once. This chain uses TRBV9 with TRBJ2-7; 9 bases agree with TRBD2. Trimming cost V 3 bases and J 0 bases; bases outside gene matches: 1. This CDR3 region has 14 residues. Per germline, CDR1 SGDLS and CDR2 YYNGEE. Here the CDR3 DNA reads TGTGCCAGCAGCGCGGGACTAGCCTCCTACGAGCAGTACTTC. The encoded protein is CASSAGLASYEQYF.

The rearrangement uses TRBV27 and TRBJ2-1, with TRBD1 matching over 12 bases. V dropped 1 base and J dropped 3; count of bases not matched to a gene: 7. CDR1 is MNHEY and CDR2 is SMNVEV in the germline V gene (reference sequence). The CDR3 runs 18 residues. Written as DNA, the CDR3 is TGTGCCAGCAGTTTATTGGTGGGACAGGGGGCCCACTACAATGAGCAGTTCTTC. Protein sequence: CASSLLVGQGAHYNEQFF.

This chain links TRBV7-3 with TRBJ2-2; D uncertain. The V gene's germline CDR1 is SGHTA and CDR2 FQGTGA. Trimming shortened V by 0 bases and J by 0 bases, and 8 bases separated the two germline ends. CDR3 length: 16 residues. DNA of the CDR3: TGTGCCAGCAGCTTAACTGTTAGGACGAACACCGGGGAGCTGTTTTTT. Translated: CASSLTVRTNTGELFF. Looking up the rest from reference TRBV7-3 and TRBJ2-2 gives the full variable domain: GAGVSQTPSNKVTEKGKYVELRCDPISGHTALYWYRQSLGQGPEFLIYFQGTGAADDSGLPNDRFFAVRPEGSVSTLKIQRTERGDSAVYLCASSLTVRTNTGELFFGEGSRLTVL.

The CDR3: CAAGRWNTEAFF. Here the CDR3 DNA reads TGTGCTGCAGGGAGGTGGAACACTGAAGCTTTCTTT. The chain links TRBV19 to TRBJ1-1; D may be TRBD1 (5 bases). This CDR3 contains 12 residues. The germline V gene encodes CDR1 LNHDA and CDR2 SQIVND (reference sequence).